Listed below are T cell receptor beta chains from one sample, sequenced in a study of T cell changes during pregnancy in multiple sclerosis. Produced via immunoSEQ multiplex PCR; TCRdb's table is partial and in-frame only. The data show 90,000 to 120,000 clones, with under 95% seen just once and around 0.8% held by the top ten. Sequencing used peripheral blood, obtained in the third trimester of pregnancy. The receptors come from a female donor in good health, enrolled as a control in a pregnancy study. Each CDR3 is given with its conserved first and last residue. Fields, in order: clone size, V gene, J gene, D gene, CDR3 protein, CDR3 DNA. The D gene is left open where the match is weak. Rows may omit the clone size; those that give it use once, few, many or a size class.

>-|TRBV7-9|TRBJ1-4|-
CASSSIKEYTNEKLFF
TGTGCCAGCAGCTCCATCAAGGAGTATACCAATGAAAAACTGTTTTTT
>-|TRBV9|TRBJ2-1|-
CASSVEGYNEQFF
TGTGCCAGCAGCGTAGAGGGGTACAATGAGCAGTTCTTC
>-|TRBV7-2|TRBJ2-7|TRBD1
CASRLTGVTYEQYF
TGTGCCAGCAGATTGACAGGGGTAACGTACGAGCAGTACTTC
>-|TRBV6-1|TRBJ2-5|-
CASSEFFSGKETQYF
TGTGCCAGCAGTGAATTCTTTTCGGGTAAAGAGACCCAGTACTTC
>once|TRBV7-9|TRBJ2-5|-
CASSFRQGETQYF
TGTGCCAGCAGCTTCCGCCAGGGGGAGACCCAGTACTTC
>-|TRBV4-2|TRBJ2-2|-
CASSPRTDFDTGELFF
TGTGCCAGCAGCCCCCGGACAGACTTCGACACCGGGGAGCTGTTTTTT
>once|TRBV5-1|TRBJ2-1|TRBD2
CASSVAGVRYNEQFF
TGCGCCAGCAGCGTCGCGGGGGTACGTTACAATGAGCAGTTCTTC
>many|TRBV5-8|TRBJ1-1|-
CASSFPQNTEAFF
TGTGCCAGCAGCTTCCCCCAGAACACTGAAGCTTTCTTT
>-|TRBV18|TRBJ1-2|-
CASSPTGVRRTYGYTF
TGTGCCAGCTCACCAACGGGGGTCAGGCGAACCTATGGCTACACCTTC
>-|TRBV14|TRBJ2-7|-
CASSQVTYEQYF
TGTGCCAGCTCGCAGGTAACCTACGAGCAGTACTTC
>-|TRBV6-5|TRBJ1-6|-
CASSYSPGVRSPLHF
TGTGCCAGCAGTTACTCGCCGGGGGTTCGATCACCCCTCCACTTT
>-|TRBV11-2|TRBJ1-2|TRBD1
CASSSRTGEDYYGYTF
TGTGCCAGCAGCTCCAGGACAGGGGAGGATTACTATGGCTACACCTTC
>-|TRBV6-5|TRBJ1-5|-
CASRRDTYSNQPQHF
TGTGCCAGCAGACGGGACACTTATAGCAATCAGCCCCAGCATTTT
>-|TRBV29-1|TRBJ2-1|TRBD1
CSVTGTVNYNEQFF
TGCAGCGTAACCGGGACAGTGAATTACAATGAGCAGTTCTTC
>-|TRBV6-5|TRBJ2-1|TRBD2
CASSSIPSGGADEQFF
TGTGCCAGCAGTTCCATACCTAGCGGGGGGGCGGATGAGCAGTTCTTC
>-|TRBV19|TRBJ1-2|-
CASSDPGYSGGYGYTF
TGTGCCAGTAGTGACCCAGGTTATTCGGGAGGCTATGGCTACACCTTC
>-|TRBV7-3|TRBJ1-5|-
CASSPPGGSNQPQHF
TGTGCCAGCAGCCCTCCCGGAGGGAGCAATCAGCCCCAGCATTTT
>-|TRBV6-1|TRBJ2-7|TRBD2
CASSEPGLASVYEQYF
TGTGCCAGCAGTGAACCGGGACTAGCCTCCGTCTACGAGCAGTACTTC
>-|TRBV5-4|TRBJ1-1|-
CASSLDGGNTEAFF
TGTGCCAGCAGCTTGGACGGAGGTAACACTGAAGCTTTCTTT
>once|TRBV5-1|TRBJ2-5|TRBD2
CASSLGTSLETQYF
TGCGCCAGCAGCTTGGGGACTAGTTTGGAGACCCAGTACTTC
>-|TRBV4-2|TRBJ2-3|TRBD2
CASSFSLGLAGGNTQYF
TGTGCCAGCAGCTTCAGCTTGGGTCTAGCGGGGGGGAATACGCAGTATTTT
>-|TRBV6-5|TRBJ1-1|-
CASSYTGDTEAFF
TGTGCCAGCAGTTACACGGGGGACACTGAAGCTTTCTTT
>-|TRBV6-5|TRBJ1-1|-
CASSLVGVVNTEAFF
TGTGCCAGCAGCTTAGTAGGGGTGGTGAACACTGAAGCTTTCTTT
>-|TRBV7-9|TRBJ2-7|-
CASSFDLSTAYEQYF
TGTGCCAGCAGCTTCGACCTATCGACAGCCTACGAGCAGTACTTC